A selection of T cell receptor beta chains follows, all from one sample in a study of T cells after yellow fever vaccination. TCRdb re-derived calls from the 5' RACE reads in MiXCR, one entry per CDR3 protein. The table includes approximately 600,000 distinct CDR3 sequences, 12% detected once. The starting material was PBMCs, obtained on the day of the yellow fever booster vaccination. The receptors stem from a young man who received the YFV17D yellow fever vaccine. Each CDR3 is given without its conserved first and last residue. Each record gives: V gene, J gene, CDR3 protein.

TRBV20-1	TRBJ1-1	SARRQLGMAEAF
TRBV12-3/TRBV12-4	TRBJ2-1	ASSLGRIVEQF
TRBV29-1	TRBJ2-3	SVNTRGFTDTQY
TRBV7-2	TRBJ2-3	ASSSKTSGKWIDTQY
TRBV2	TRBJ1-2	ASSEARQSGYT
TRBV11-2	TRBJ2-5	ASSLPGQTKTQY
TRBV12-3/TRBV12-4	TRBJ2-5	ASSLAFSGVSQETQY
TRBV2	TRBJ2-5	ASTSGAPETQY
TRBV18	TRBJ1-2	ASSPKEGGYGYT
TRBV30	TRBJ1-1	ACTQDSLATEAF
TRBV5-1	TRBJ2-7	ASSRTGYYEQY
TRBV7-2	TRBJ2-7	ASSLQGAREQY
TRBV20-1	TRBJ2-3	SAFRGPSTDTQY
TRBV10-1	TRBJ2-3	ASSESKWGQY
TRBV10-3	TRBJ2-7	AISGERQGYEQY
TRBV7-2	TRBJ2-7	ASRGGGAPVYEQY
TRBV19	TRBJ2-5	ASSTASGGQETQY
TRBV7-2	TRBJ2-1	ASSLAGLAYEQF
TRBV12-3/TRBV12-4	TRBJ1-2	ASSTLPGQGAFYGYT
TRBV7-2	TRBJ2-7	ASSSRILSSYEQY
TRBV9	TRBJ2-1	ASSPPGGTSARDEQF
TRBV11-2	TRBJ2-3	ASSLHLTGETQY
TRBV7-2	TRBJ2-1	ASSLLANSYNEQF
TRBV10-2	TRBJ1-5	ASSESREVNQPQH
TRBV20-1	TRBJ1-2	SATLGKDYGYT
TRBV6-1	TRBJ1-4	ASAGYSANEKLF
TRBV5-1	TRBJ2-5	ASSHGTSGPQETQY
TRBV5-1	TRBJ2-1	ASSSGGMAGDGNEQF
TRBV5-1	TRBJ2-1	ASSRTSGIPGEF
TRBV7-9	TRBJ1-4	ASSLEGGVEKLF
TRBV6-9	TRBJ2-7	ASSYLLSGKETHEQY
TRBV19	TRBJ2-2	ASSYGQVGTGELF
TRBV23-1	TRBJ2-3	ASSPPNSGRTDTQY
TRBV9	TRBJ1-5	ASSVDGGNQPQH
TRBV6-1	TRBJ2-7	ASKEGGAYEQY
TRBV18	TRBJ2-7	ASSTLVPGEQY
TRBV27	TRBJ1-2	ASSLSGGRYGYT
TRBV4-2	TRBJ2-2	ASSQTGLAGGLNTGELF
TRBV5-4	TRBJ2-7	ASSSPLRHEQY
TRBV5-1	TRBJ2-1	ASSFMEDPYNEQF
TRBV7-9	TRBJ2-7	ASSLDAGTYEQY
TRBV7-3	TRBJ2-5	ASSREGQETQY
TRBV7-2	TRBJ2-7	ASSPRGGNYEQY
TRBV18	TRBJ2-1	ASSPRLADYNEQF
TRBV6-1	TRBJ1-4	ASNLFGKTGEKLF
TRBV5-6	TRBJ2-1	ASSRGPGERNYNEQF
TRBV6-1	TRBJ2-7	ASSHRRERGEQY
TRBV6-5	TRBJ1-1	ASSYEWGGRTEAF
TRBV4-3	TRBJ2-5	ASSQDGGTGLETQY
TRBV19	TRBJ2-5	ASSQMGGSQETQY
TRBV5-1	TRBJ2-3	ASSLLDSSSTDTQY
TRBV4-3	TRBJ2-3	ASSRRREPQY
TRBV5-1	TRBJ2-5	ASSLGGQAIQETQY
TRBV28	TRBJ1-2	ASMGSIGNSAGAYGYT
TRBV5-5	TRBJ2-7	ASSLPGAGGYEQY
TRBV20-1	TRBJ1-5	SARVPGPKSNQPQH